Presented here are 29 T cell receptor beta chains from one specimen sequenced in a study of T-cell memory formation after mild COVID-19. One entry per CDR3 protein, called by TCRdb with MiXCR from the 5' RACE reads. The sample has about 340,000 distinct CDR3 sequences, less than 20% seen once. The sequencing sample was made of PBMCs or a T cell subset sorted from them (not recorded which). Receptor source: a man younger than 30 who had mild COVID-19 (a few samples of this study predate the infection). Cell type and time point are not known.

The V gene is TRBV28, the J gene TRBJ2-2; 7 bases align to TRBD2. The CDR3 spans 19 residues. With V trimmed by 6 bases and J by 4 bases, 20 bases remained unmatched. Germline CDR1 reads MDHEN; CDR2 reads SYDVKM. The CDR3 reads CASSPLPAGSSWGTGELFF. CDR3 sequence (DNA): TGTGCCAGCAGCCCCTTGCCAGCGGGGTCCTCCTGGGGCACCGGGGAGCTGTTTTTT.

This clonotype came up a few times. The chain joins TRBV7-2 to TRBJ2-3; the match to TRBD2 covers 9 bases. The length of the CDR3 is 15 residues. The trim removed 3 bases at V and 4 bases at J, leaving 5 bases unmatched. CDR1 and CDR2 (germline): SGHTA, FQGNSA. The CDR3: CASSFGTSPPDTQYF. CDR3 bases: TGTGCCAGCAGCTTCGGGACTAGCCCTCCAGATACGCAGTATTTT.

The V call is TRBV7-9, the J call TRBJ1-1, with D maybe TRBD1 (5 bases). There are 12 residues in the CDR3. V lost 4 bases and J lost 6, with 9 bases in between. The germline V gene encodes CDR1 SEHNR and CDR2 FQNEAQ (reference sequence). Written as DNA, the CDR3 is TGTGCCAGCAGCTCGGGACGGGCTGAAGCTTTCTTT. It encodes CASSSGRAEAFF.

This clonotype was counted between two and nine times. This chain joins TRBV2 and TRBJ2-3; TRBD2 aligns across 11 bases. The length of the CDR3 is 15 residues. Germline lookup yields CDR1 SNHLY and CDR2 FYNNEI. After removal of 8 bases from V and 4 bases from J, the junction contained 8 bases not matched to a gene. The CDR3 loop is CASLVAGGRSDTQYF. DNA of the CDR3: TGTGCCAGCCTCGTAGCGGGGGGGCGATCAGATACGCAGTATTTT.

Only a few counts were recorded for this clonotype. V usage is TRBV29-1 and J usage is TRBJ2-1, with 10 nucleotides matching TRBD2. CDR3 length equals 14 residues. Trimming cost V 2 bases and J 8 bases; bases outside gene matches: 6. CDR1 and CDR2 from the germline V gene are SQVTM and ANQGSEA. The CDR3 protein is CSVERAGGRDEQFF. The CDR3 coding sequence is TGCAGCGTTGAAAGAGCGGGGGGGCGGGATGAGCAGTTCTTC.

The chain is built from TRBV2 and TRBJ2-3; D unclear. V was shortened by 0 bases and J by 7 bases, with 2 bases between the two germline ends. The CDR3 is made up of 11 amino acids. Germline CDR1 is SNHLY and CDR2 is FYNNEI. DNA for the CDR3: TGTGCCAGCAGTGAAGCCTATACGCAGTATTTT. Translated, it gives CASSEAYTQYF.

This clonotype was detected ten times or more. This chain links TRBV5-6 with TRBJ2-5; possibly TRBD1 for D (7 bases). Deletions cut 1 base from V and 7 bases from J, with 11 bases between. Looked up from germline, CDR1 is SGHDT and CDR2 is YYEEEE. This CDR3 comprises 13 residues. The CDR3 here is CASSLWQGGTQYF. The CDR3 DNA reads TGTGCCAGCAGCTTGTGGCAGGGGGGGACCCAGTACTTC.

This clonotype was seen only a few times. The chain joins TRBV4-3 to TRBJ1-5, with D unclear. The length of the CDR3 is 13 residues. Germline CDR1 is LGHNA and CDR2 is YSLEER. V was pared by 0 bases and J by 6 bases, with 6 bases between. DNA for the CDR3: TGCGCCAGCAGCCAAGATCAGAGTCAGCCCCAGCATTTT. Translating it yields CASSQDQSQPQHF.

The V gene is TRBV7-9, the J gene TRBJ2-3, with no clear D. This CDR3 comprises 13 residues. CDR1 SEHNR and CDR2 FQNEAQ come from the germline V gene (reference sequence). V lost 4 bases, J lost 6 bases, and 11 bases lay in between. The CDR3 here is CASSSTNSDTQYF. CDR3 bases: TGTGCCAGCAGCTCAACGAATTCGGATACGCAGTATTTT.

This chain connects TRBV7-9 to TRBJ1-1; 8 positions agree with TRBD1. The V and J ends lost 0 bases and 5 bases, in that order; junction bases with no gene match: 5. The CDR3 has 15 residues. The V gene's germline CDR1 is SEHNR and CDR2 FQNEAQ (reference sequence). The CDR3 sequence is CASSLAGQAGTEAFF. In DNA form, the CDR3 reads TGTGCCAGCAGCTTAGCGGGACAGGCAGGGACTGAAGCTTTCTTT.

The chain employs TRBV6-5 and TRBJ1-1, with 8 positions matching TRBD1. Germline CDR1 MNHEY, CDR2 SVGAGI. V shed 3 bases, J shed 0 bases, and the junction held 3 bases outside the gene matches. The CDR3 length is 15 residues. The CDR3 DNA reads TGTGCCAGCAGTTATACAGGGGGGATGAACACTGAAGCTTTCTTT. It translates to CASSYTGGMNTEAFF.

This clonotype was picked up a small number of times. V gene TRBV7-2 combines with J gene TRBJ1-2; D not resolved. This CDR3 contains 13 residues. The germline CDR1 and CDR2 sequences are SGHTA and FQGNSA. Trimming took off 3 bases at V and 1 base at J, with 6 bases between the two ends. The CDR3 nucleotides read TGTGCCAGCAGCTTTTACATTAACTATGGCTACACCTTC. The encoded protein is CASSFYINYGYTF.

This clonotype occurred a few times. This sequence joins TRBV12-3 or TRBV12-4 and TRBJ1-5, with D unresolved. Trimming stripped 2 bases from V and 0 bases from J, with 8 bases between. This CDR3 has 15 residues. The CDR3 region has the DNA TGTGCCAGCAGTTTAAAGTTCAGTAGCAATCAGCCCCAGCATTTT. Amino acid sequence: CASSLKFSSNQPQHF.

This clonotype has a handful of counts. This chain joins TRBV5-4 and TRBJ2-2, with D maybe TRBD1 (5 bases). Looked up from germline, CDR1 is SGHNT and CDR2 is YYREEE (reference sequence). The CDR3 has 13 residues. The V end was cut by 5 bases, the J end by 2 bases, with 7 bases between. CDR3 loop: CASRDTNTGELFF. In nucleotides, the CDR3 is TGTGCCAGCAGGGACACCAACACCGGGGAGCTGTTTTTT.

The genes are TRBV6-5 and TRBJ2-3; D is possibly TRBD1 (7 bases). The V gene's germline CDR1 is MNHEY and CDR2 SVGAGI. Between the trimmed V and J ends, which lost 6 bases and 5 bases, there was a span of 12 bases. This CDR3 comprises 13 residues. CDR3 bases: TGTGCCAGCAGACTTCAGGGGGGAGATACGCAGTATTTT. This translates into CASRLQGGDTQYF.

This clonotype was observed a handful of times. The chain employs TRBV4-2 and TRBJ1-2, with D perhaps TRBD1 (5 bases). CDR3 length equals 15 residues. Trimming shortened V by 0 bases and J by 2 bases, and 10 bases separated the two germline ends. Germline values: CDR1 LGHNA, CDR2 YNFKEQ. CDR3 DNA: TGTGCCAGCAGCCAAGAAAGGGCAGGGAACTATGGCTACACCTTC. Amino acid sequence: CASSQERAGNYGYTF.

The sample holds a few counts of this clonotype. The CDR3: CASSPIGTRYEKLFF. In DNA form, the CDR3 reads TGTGCCAGCAGCCCAATCGGGACACGCTATGAAAAACTGTTTTTT. The genes are TRBV3-1 and TRBJ1-4, with D possibly being TRBD1 (6 bases). V was trimmed by 4 bases and J by 6 bases, leaving 15 bases between them. CDR1 and CDR2 from the germline V gene are LGHDT and YNNKEL (reference sequence). CDR3 length equals 15 residues.

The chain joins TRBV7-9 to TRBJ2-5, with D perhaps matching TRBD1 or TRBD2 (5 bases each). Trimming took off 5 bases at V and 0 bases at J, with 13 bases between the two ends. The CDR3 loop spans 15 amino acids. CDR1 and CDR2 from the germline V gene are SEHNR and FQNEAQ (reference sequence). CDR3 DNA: TGTGCCAGCAGCCCTCGGGACGGCTACCAAGAGACCCAGTACTTC. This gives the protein CASSPRDGYQETQYF.

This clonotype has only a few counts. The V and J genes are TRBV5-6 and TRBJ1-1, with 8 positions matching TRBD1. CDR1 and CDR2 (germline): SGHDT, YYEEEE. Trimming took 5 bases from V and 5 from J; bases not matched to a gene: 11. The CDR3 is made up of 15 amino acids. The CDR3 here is CASRTLRTGHTEAFF. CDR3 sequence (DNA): TGTGCCAGCAGAACCCTTAGGACAGGGCATACTGAAGCTTTCTTT.

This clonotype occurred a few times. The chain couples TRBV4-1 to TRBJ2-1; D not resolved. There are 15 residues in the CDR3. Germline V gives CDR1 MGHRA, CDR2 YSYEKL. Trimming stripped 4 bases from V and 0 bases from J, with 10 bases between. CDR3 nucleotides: TGCGCCAGCAGCCCGGACGGCAGCTCCTACAATGAGCAGTTCTTC. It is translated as CASSPDGSSYNEQFF.

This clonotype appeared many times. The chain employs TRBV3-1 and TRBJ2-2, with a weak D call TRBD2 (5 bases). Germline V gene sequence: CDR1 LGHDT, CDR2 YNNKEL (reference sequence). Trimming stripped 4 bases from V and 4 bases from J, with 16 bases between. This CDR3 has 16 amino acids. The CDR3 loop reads CASSRSRGGGTGELFF. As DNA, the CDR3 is TGTGCCAGCAGCCGATCGCGAGGAGGTGGCACCGGGGAGCTGTTTTTT.

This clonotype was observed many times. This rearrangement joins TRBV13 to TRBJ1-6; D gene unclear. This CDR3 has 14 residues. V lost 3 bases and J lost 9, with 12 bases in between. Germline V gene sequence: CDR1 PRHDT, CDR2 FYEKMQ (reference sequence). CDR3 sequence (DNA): TGTGCCAGCAGCTTCGGTCAGATGAGTTCACCCCTCCACTTT. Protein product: CASSFGQMSSPLHF.

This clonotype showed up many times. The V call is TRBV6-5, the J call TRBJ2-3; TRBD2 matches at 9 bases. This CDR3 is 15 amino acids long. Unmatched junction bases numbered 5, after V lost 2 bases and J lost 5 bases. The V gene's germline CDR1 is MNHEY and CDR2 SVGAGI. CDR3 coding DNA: TGTGCCAGCAGTTACGTAGCGGGGGAGGGAGATACGCAGTATTTT. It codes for CASSYVAGEGDTQYF.

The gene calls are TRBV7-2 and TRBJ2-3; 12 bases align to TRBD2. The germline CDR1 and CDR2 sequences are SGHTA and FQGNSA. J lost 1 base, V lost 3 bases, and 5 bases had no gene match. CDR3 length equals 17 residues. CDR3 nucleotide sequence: TGTGCCAGCAGCTTTCGACTAGCGGGGGAAGGCACAGATACGCAGTATTTT. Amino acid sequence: CASSFRLAGEGTDTQYF.

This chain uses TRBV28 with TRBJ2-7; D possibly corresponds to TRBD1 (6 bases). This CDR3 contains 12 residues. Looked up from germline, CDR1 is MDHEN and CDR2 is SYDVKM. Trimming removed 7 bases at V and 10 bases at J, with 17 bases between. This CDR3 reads CASIATGPTQYV. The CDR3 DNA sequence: TGTGCCAGCATCGCAACAGGGCCAACCCAGTACGTC.

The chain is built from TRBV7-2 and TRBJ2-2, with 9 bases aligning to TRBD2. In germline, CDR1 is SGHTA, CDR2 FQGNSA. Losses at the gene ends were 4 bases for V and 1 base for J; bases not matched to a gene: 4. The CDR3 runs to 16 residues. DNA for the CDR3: TGTGCCAGCAGCTCCAGACTAGCGGAGAACACCGGGGAGCTGTTTTTT. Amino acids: CASSSRLAENTGELFF. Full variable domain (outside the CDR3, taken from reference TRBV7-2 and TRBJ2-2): GAGVSQSPSNKVTEKGKDVELRCDPISGHTALYWYRQSLGQGLEFLIYFQGNSAPDKSGLPSDRFSAERTGGSVSTLTIQRTQQEDSAVYLCASSSRLAENTGELFFGEGSRLTVL.

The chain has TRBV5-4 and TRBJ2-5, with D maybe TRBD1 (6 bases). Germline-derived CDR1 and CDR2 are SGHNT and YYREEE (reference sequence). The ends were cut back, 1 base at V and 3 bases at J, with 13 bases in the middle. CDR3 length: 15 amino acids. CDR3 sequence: CASSLTGRREETQYF. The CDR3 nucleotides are TGTGCCAGCAGCTTGACAGGGCGGCGGGAAGAGACCCAGTACTTC.

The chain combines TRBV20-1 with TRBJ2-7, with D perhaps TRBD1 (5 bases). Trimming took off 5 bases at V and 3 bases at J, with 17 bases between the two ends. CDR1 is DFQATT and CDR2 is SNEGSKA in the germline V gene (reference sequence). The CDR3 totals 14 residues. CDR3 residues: CSASTGTTNYEQYV. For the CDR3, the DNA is TGCAGTGCTTCCACAGGTACAACGAACTACGAGCAGTACGTC.

CDR3 region: CSASLGQGASGYTF. The CDR3 coding sequence is TGCAGTGCTAGTTTAGGACAGGGGGCATCAGGCTACACCTTC. This chain joins TRBV20-1 and TRBJ1-2; 11 bases line up with TRBD1. CDR1 is DFQATT, CDR2 SNEGSKA, per germline (reference sequence). The CDR3 contains 14 residues. After removal of 3 bases from V and 8 bases from J, the junction contained 8 bases not matched to a gene.